The entry below describes one TCR beta chain. These data come from a study of Ad26.COV2.S vaccination and SARS-CoV-2 variants. Generated by immunoSEQ multiplex PCR, the TCRdb table keeps only in-frame clones and is missing some. The sample shows roughly 300,000 clones, approximately 86% of them seen only once. The ends were cut back, 0 bases at V and 1 base at J, with 4 bases in the middle. The length of the CDR3 is 13 residues. Germline CDR1 KGHSH, CDR2 LQKENI. Described treatment: 15 to 20 received Ad26.COV2.S at low or high dose, single or two shots; about five received placebo; per-sample allocation not given. Day 63 following the first vaccine or placebo injection was when the samples were taken.

The V and J genes are TRBV18 and TRBJ2-7; no definite D call. This receptor was obtained from a person aged 18-60 years who received the Ad26.COV2.S COVID-19 vaccine or a placebo. The sample here was peripheral blood, taken in a trial of Ad26.COV2.S vaccine versus placebo. For the CDR3, the DNA is TGTGCCAGCTCACCACCGATTTCCTACGAGCAGTACTTC. Translated: CASSPPISYEQYF.